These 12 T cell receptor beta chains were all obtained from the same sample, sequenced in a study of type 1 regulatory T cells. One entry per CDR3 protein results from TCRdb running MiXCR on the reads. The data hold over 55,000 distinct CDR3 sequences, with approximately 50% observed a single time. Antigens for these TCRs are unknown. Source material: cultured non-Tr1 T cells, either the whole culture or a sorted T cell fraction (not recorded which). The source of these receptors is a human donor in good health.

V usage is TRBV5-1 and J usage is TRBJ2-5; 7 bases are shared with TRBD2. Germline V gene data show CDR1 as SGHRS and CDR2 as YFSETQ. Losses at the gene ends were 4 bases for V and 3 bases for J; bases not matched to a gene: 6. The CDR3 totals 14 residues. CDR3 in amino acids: CASSPGLVKETQYF. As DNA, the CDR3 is TGCGCCAGCAGCCCTGGACTAGTCAAAGAGACCCAGTACTTC.

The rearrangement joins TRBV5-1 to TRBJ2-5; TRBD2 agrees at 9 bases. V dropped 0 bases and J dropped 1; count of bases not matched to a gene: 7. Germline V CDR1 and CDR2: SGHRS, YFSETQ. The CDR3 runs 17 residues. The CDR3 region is CASSLGSSGDSQETQYF. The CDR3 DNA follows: TGCGCCAGCAGCTTGGGGTCTAGCGGGGACAGCCAAGAGACCCAGTACTTC.

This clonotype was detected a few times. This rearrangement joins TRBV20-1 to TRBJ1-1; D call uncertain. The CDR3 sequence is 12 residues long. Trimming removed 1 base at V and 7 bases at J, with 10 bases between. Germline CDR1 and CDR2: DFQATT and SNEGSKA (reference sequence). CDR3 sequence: CSARVTTDEAFF. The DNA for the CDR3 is TGCAGTGCTAGAGTAACAACAGATGAAGCTTTCTTT.

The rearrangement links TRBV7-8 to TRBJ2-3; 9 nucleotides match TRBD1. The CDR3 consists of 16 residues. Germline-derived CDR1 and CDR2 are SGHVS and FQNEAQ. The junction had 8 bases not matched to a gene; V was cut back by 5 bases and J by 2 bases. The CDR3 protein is CASSARRDRATDTQYF. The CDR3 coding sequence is TGTGCCAGCAGCGCCCGCCGGGACAGGGCCACAGATACGCAGTATTTT.

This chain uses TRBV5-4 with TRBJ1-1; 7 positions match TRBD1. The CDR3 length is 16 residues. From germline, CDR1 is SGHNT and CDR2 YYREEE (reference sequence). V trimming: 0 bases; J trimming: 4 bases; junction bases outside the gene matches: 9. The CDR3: CASSLDFRGSGTEAFF. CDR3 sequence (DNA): TGTGCCAGCAGCTTGGATTTCAGGGGGTCGGGCACTGAAGCTTTCTTT.

The CDR3 protein is CASRPDGGGRSYNEQFF. The DNA of the CDR3 is TGTGCCAGTAGACCCGACGGCGGGGGTCGCTCCTACAATGAGCAGTTCTTC. The chain joins TRBV19 to TRBJ2-1; 7 bases agree with TRBD2. The V gene end was trimmed by 6 bases and the J gene end by 0 bases; junction bases not matched to a gene: 11. CDR3 size: 17 residues. CDR1 and CDR2 from the germline V gene are LNHDA and SQIVND (reference sequence).

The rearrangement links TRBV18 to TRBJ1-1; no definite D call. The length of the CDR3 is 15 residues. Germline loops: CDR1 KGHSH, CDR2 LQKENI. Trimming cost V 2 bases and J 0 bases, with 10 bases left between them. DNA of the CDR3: TGTGCCAGCTCACCAGGAACACTCCTGAACACTGAAGCTTTCTTT. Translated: CASSPGTLLNTEAFF.

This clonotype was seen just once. CDR3 bases: TGTGCCAGCAGCCCCCACGCGGGGGGGCTTCCCTCCTACCGTACTACCAACACTGAAGCTTTCTTT. It is translated as CASSPHAGGLPSYRTTNTEAFF. The chain couples TRBV11-2 to TRBJ1-1; D may be TRBD1 (6 bases). Trimming removed 5 bases from V and 2 bases from J, with 36 bases in between. Per germline, CDR1 SGHAT and CDR2 FQNNGV. The CDR3 is 22 amino acids.

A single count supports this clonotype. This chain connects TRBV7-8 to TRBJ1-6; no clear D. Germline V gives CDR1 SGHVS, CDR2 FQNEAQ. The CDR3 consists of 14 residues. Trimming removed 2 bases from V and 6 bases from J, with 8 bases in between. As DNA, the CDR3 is TGTGCCAGCAGCTTAAGGCAGAGTAATTCACCCCTCCACTTT. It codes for CASSLRQSNSPLHF.

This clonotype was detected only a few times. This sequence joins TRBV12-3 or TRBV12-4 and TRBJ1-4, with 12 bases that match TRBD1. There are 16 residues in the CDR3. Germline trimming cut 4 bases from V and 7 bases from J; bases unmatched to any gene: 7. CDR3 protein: CASSSGTGGLFEKLFF. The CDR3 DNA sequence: TGTGCCAGCAGTTCGGGGACAGGGGGCTTATTTGAAAAACTGTTTTTT.

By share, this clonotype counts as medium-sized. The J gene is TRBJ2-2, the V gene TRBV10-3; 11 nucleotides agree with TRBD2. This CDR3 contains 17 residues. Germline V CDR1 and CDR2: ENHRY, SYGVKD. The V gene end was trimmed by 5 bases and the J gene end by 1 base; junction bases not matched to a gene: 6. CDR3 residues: CAISSSGTSGNTGELFF. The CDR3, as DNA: TGTGCCATCAGTTCTTCCGGGACTAGCGGGAACACCGGGGAGCTGTTTTTT.

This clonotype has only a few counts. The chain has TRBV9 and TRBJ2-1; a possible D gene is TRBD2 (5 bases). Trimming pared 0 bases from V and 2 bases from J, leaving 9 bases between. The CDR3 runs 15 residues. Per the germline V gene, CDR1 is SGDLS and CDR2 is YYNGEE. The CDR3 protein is CASSVEAETYNEQFF. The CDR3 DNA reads TGTGCCAGCAGCGTAGAAGCGGAAACCTACAATGAGCAGTTCTTC.